Below are 20 T cell receptor beta chains sequenced from a single sample in a study of T cell responses to AZD1222 COVID-19 vaccine. Only in-frame clones appear in the TCRdb table, and some are missing; sequencing was by immunoSEQ multiplex PCR. Of 95,000 to 150,000 clones listed, over 75% are singletons. The sequencing used peripheral blood, collected on day 0 of AZD1222 vaccination. All receptors come from an adult in good health.

V gene TRBV7-8 combines with J gene TRBJ1-2; D possibly corresponds to TRBD1 (5 bases). The germline V gene has CDR1 SGHVS and CDR2 FQNEAQ. This CDR3 contains 16 residues. Trimming cost V 4 bases and J 6 bases, with 21 bases left between them. CDR3 residues: CASSSLGRDGLDGYTF. CDR3 DNA sequence: TGTGCCAGCAGCTCTCTTGGACGGGACGGGCTCGATGGCTACACCTTC.

This clone appeared once. The J gene is TRBJ2-7, the V gene TRBV24-1; D may be TRBD2 (5 bases). Looked up from germline, CDR1 is KGHDR and CDR2 is SFDVKD. V lost 10 bases, J lost 0 bases, and 6 bases lay in between. The CDR3 loop spans 11 amino acids. Here the CDR3 reads CATADSYEQYF. The CDR3 nucleotides read TGTGCCACAGCGGACTCCTACGAGCAGTACTTC.

The chain links TRBV27 to TRBJ2-1; 8 nucleotides match TRBD2. V dropped 4 bases and J dropped 10; count of bases not matched to a gene: 12. Germline CDR1 and CDR2: MNHEY and SMNVEV (reference sequence). The CDR3 runs to 15 residues. The CDR3 nucleotides read TGTGCCAGCAGTTCCCGGACTAGCTCGGATTTGGAGCAGTTCTTC. Translation gives CASSSRTSSDLEQFF.

This clone was found a few times. The chain couples TRBV2 to TRBJ2-3; D is perhaps TRBD1 or TRBD2 (6 bases each). This CDR3 spans 16 amino acids. Trimming took 7 bases from V and 2 from J, leaving 19 bases between them. CDR1 is SNHLY and CDR2 is FYNNEI in the germline V gene. The CDR3 spells CASTIWGRGLTDTQYF. CDR3 in DNA: TGTGCCAGCACCATCTGGGGACGGGGGCTCACAGATACGCAGTATTTT.

The chain is built from TRBV29-1 and TRBJ1-2; possibly TRBD1 for D (5 bases). Trimming stripped 4 bases from V and 4 bases from J, with 7 bases between. The CDR3 length is 11 residues. CDR1 and CDR2 from the germline V gene are SQVTM and ANQGSEA. The CDR3 here is CSVGGLYGYTF. In DNA form, the CDR3 reads TGCAGCGTTGGGGGCCTCTATGGCTACACCTTC.

This clone was observed once. The chain couples TRBV5-6 to TRBJ1-6, with TRBD1 identical over 10 bases. Germline assignment: CDR1 SGHDT and CDR2 YYEEEE. Losses at the gene ends were 4 bases for V and 11 bases for J; bases not matched to a gene: 9. The CDR3 runs to 15 residues. In DNA form, the CDR3 reads TGTGCCAGCAGCGGAATGGACAGGGGGTCGCCACCCCTCCACTTT. Translated: CASSGMDRGSPPLHF.

This clone was observed a handful of times. CDR3 DNA: TGTGCCATCAGTGAGTCATGGCAGGGCCCTGGAAACACCATATATTTT. Translated: CAISESWQGPGNTIYF. The V call is TRBV10-3, the J call TRBJ1-3; weak D call: TRBD1 (5 bases). Germline CDR1 and CDR2: ENHRY and SYGVKD. CDR3 length: 16 residues. V was pared by 0 bases and J by 2 bases, with 11 bases between.

The chain combines TRBV5-4 with TRBJ1-4; D is unresolved. V was cut by 4 bases and J by 3 bases, with 19 bases left in between. The CDR3 is made up of 17 amino acids. Germline CDR1 is SGHNT and CDR2 is YYREEE (reference sequence). The DNA of the CDR3 is TGTGCCAGCAGCCTCAACCCCCCCGTGTCGGCTAATGAAAAACTGTTTTTT. Amino acids: CASSLNPPVSANEKLFF.

This chain links TRBV9 with TRBJ2-5; 11 bases are shared with TRBD2. The CDR3 loop spans 14 amino acids. CDR1 SGDLS and CDR2 YYNGEE come from the germline V gene. The V segment lost 4 bases and the J segment 5 bases; nucleotides outside the gene matches: 4. The CDR3 loop reads CASSSSGGAETQYF. DNA for the CDR3: TGTGCCAGCAGCAGTAGCGGGGGGGCCGAGACCCAGTACTTC.

The chain uses TRBV11-3 and TRBJ2-1, with D tentatively TRBD1 (8 bases). This CDR3 spans 14 amino acids. Germline V gene sequence: CDR1 SGHNT, CDR2 YENEEA. Trimming took 4 bases from V and 4 from J, leaving 11 bases between them. The CDR3 sequence is CASSSQGGYNEQFF. In DNA form, the CDR3 reads TGTGCCAGCAGCTCACAGGGGGGGTACAATGAGCAGTTCTTC.

By proportion, this clone is medium-sized. This chain joins TRBV28 and TRBJ1-6; TRBD1 agrees at 7 bases. CDR1 and CDR2 from the germline V gene are MDHEN and SYDVKM. V lost 4 bases and J lost 0; bases outside the gene matches: 12. CDR3 length equals 19 residues. In DNA form, the CDR3 reads TGTGCCAGCAGTTCCCTCCCTCAGACAGGGAGCTCCTATAATTCACCCCTCCACTTT. This codes for CASSSLPQTGSSYNSPLHF.

V and J are TRBV5-8 and TRBJ1-1; TRBD1 might be the D (6 bases). Between the trimmed V and J ends, which lost 2 bases and 6 bases, there was a span of 11 bases. The length of the CDR3 is 13 residues. The germline gives CDR1 SGHTS, CDR2 YDEGEE. This CDR3 reads CASSLYRVPEAFF. The CDR3 nucleotides are TGTGCCAGCAGCTTATACAGGGTGCCTGAAGCTTTCTTT.

This clone was picked up a small number of times. The V call is TRBV3-1 (or the pseudogene TRBV3-2), the J call TRBJ1-1; tentative D call: TRBD1 (6 bases). Germline V gene sequence: CDR1 LGHDT, CDR2 YNNKEL (reference sequence). The CDR3 loop spans 13 amino acids. Trimming pared 4 bases from V and 4 bases from J, leaving 10 bases between. CDR3 sequence (DNA): TGTGCCAGCAGCCCTACAGGGAGCACTGAAGCTTTCTTT. Translated, it gives CASSPTGSTEAFF.

This chain links TRBV5-1 with TRBJ2-1, with 12 bases fitting TRBD2. V trimming: 0 bases; J trimming: 8 bases; junction bases outside the gene matches: 6. The CDR3 extends over 16 amino acids. Looked up from germline, CDR1 is SGHRS and CDR2 is YFSETQ. The CDR3 sequence is CASSLGASGRAHEQFF. The CDR3 nucleotides are TGCGCCAGCAGCTTGGGAGCTAGCGGGAGGGCCCATGAGCAGTTCTTC.

The chain employs TRBV5-1 and TRBJ2-7; no clear D. Trimming pared 5 bases from V and 5 bases from J, leaving 23 bases between. Germline CDR1 reads SGHRS; CDR2 reads YFSETQ. There are 16 residues in the CDR3. The CDR3 sequence is CASRERDFPYFDEQYF. CDR3 sequence (DNA): TGCGCCAGCAGAGAAAGAGATTTCCCCTATTTCGACGAGCAGTACTTC.

This clone was observed a single time. The V and J genes are TRBV6-4 and TRBJ1-5; D perhaps matches TRBD1 (5 bases). V was trimmed by 6 bases and J by 5 bases, leaving 11 bases between them. The V gene's germline CDR1 is MRHNA and CDR2 SNTAGT. The CDR3 length is 13 residues. The CDR3 region has the DNA TGTGCCAGCAGCGAACAGGCAGATCAGCCCCAGCATTTT. It is translated as CASSEQADQPQHF.

The J gene is TRBJ2-3, the V gene TRBV7-3, with 12 bases that match TRBD2. The germline V gene encodes CDR1 SGHTA and CDR2 FQGTGA. Trimming removed 2 bases from V and 2 bases from J; junction bases left unmatched: 2. This CDR3 region has 16 residues. CDR3 sequence reads: CASSLGLAGNTDTQYF. The CDR3 DNA reads as TGTGCCAGCAGCTTAGGACTAGCGGGGAACACAGATACGCAGTATTTT.

The chain combines TRBV30 with TRBJ1-5, with D possibly matching TRBD1 (5 bases). Trimming removed 3 bases at V and 4 bases at J, with 13 bases between. Germline CDR1 GTSNPN, CDR2 SVGIG (reference sequence). The CDR3 is 14 amino acids. The CDR3 loop reads CAWSPGGENQPQHF. The CDR3 nucleotides read TGTGCCTGGAGCCCCGGAGGGGAAAATCAGCCCCAGCATTTT.

The rearrangement uses TRBV3-1 (or the pseudogene TRBV3-2) and TRBJ2-7; 8 bases are shared with TRBD1. The junction had 8 bases not matched to a gene; V was cut back by 4 bases and J by 6 bases. Per germline, CDR1 LGHDT and CDR2 YNNKEL (reference sequence). The CDR3 totals 14 residues. CDR3 coding DNA: TGTGCCAGCAGCCCGTACAGGGGGTACGTCGAGCAGTACTTC. Translating gives CASSPYRGYVEQYF.

The chain uses TRBV27 and TRBJ1-2, with TRBD1 as a possible D gene (5 bases). With 5 bases removed from V and 2 bases from J, the gap between germline ends came to 15 bases. Germline V CDR1 and CDR2: MNHEY, SMNVEV (reference sequence). This CDR3 is 15 amino acids long. The CDR3 loop reads CASSPRPGLNYGYTF. As DNA, the CDR3 is TGTGCCAGCAGTCCTCGCCCGGGACTAAACTATGGCTACACCTTC.